This T cell receptor beta chain derives from a study of blood T cell repertoires in COVID-19. Unmatched junction bases numbered 5, after V lost 3 bases and J lost 1 base. The CDR3 length is 15 residues. In germline, CDR1 is MDHEN, CDR2 SYDVKM. TCRdb's copy holds only in-frame clones and misses some; the assay was immunoSEQ multiplex PCR. The table lists some 270,000 clones, about nine tenths of them singletons. The TCR originated in a woman aged 60-70 years who had recovered from COVID-19. This sequence joins TRBV28 and TRBJ2-5; 7 bases fit TRBD2. Sequenced input: peripheral blood. DNA of the CDR3: TGTGCCAGCAGTTTCTGGGAGCGGGGCCAAGAGACCCAGTACTTC. Translation: CASSFWERGQETQYF.